These T cell receptor beta chains were read from a single sample in a study of CD8+CD57+ T cells in acquired aplastic anemia. TCRdb re-called the reads with MiXCR, one entry per CDR3 protein. Seen here are fewer than 200,000 distinct CDR3 sequences, 45% to 55% observed once, and the top ten hold around 1%. The sequenced sample consisted of sorted CD4+, CD8+, or CD8+CD57+ T cells (not recorded which) from PBMCs. These TCRs come from a human donor with aplastic anemia. Both conserved end residues are part of each CDR3. D genes are given only for firm matches. The size field is filled for only some rows; it gives once, few, many or a size class.

-	TRBJ2-7	TRBV28	-	CASSRLRHEQYF	TGTGCCAGCAGTCGACTGCGTCACGAGCAGTACTTC
-	TRBJ1-2	TRBV29-1	-	CSSGSANYGYTF	TGCAGCTCCGGGTCGGCTAACTATGGCTACACCTTC
-	TRBJ2-3	TRBV19	many	CASGDTQYF	TGTGCCAGTGGGGATACGCAGTATTTT
-	TRBJ2-7	TRBV5-5	few	CASSLSGTDSYEQYF	TGTGCCAGCAGCTTGTCGGGGACGGATTCCTACGAGCAGTACTTC
-	TRBJ1-6	TRBV19	many	CASSTVEDSYNSPLHF	TGTGCCAGTAGTACGGTGGAGGACTCCTATAATTCACCCCTCCACTTT
TRBD1	TRBJ1-1	TRBV20-1	many	CSAIRGTVTEAFF	TGCAGTGCCATCCGCGGGACAGTCACTGAAGCTTTCTTT
-	TRBJ2-1	TRBV15	-	CATSREAGNNEQFF	TGTGCCACCAGCAGAGAGGCAGGAAACAATGAGCAGTTCTTC
-	TRBJ2-2	TRBV24-1	-	CATSGGGSTGELFF	TGTGCCACCAGTGGAGGGGGTAGCACCGGGGAGCTGTTTTTT
TRBD1	TRBJ1-5	TRBV11-2	many	CASSSRPTWDSRQNQPQHF	TGTGCCAGCAGCTCCAGACCGACATGGGACAGCCGCCAAAATCAGCCCCAGCATTTT
-	TRBJ2-7	TRBV2	-	CASSADLSYEQYF	TGTGCCAGCAGTGCGGACCTCTCCTACGAGCAGTACTTC
TRBD1	TRBJ1-2	TRBV24-1	-	CATSDPGQGKDGYTF	TGTGCCACCAGTGACCCTGGACAGGGTAAGGATGGCTACACCTTC
-	TRBJ1-3	TRBV5-1	many	CASSPDTRTGNTIYF	TGCGCCAGCAGCCCGGACACCCGGACTGGAAACACCATATATTTT
-	TRBJ2-3	TRBV20-1	few	CSARWGVRTDTQYF	TGCAGTGCTAGGTGGGGTGTGAGGACAGATACGCAGTATTTT
-	TRBJ2-3	TRBV15	many	CATSRDPDHTQYF	TGTGCCACCAGCAGAGATCCAGACCATACGCAGTATTTT
-	TRBJ1-5	TRBV24-1	few	CATSEGKNQPQHF	TGTGCCACCAGTGAGGGAAAGAATCAGCCCCAGCATTTT
-	TRBJ1-6	TRBV18	many	CASSPFRDSPPSLHF	TGTGCCAGCTCACCTTTCAGGGACTCCCCGCCGTCCCTCCACTTT
-	TRBJ1-5	TRBV25-1	few	CARSRRVEGSNQPQHF	TGTGCCAGGAGCCGAAGGGTGGAGGGGAGCAATCAGCCCCAGCATTTT
TRBD2	TRBJ2-1	TRBV4-1	many	CASSAQRGGGEQFF	TGCGCCAGCAGCGCCCAGCGGGGGGGCGGTGAGCAGTTCTTC
TRBD2	TRBJ2-7	TRBV12-3/TRBV12-4	-	CASSFGAGEVYEQYF	TGTGCCAGCAGTTTTGGGGCGGGGGAAGTCTACGAGCAGTACTTC
-	TRBJ1-1	TRBV20-1	-	CSASRGLNTEAFF	TGCAGTGCCTCCAGGGGATTGAACACTGAAGCTTTCTTT
TRBD2	TRBJ2-1	TRBV25-1	few	CASSEVGLAGPNEQFF	TGTGCCAGCAGTGAGGTGGGACTAGCGGGACCGAATGAGCAGTTCTTC
TRBD1	TRBJ1-2	TRBV6-1	-	CATGQGTYGYTF	TGTGCCACGGGACAGGGTACCTATGGCTACACCTTC
-	TRBJ1-4	TRBV6-5	few	CASSFLPISNEKLFF	TGTGCCAGCAGTTTTTTACCGATTTCGAATGAAAAACTGTTTTTT
TRBD1	TRBJ2-7	TRBV24-1	-	CATSDPRDRGFNEQYF	TGTGCCACCAGTGATCCCCGGGACAGGGGGTTTAACGAGCAGTACTTC
-	TRBJ2-3	TRBV7-3	many	CASSLGPDTQYF	TGTGCCAGCAGCTTAGGGCCAGATACGCAGTATTTT
-	TRBJ1-3	TRBV12-3/TRBV12-4	many	CASSPRDTIYF	TGTGCCAGCAGCCCGCGAGACACCATATATTTT
TRBD2	TRBJ2-7	TRBV7-6	-	CASSLTTSAGVLGLEYF	TGTGCCAGCAGCTTAACCACCTCAGCGGGGGTTTTAGGGCTAGAGTACTTC
TRBD1	TRBJ1-5	TRBV19	many	CASSWDSYSNQPQHF	TGTGCCAGTAGTTGGGACAGCTATAGCAATCAGCCCCAGCATTTT
-	TRBJ2-7	TRBV19	once	CASSSIGTRSSYEQYF	TGTGCCAGTAGTTCGATTGGGACCCGGAGCTCCTACGAGCAGTACTTC
-	TRBJ2-1	TRBV9	-	CASSPSGGRYNEQFF	TGTGCCAGCAGCCCCTCTGGCGGGCGGTACAATGAGCAGTTCTTC
-	TRBJ2-7	TRBV5-6	-	CASSLAEDWAGGYEQYF	TGTGCCAGCAGCTTGGCCGAAGACTGGGCAGGTGGGTACGAGCAGTACTTC
-	TRBJ2-5	TRBV2	-	CASSENREETQYF	TGTGCCAGCAGTGAAAACCGAGAAGAGACCCAGTACTTC
-	TRBJ2-2	TRBV9	many	CASSVEPPSGGTGELFF	TGTGCCAGCAGCGTAGAACCACCCTCGGGTGGAACCGGGGAGCTGTTTTTT
-	TRBJ2-7	TRBV10-3	-	CAISESRTAYEQYF	TGTGCCATCAGTGAGTCGCGGACAGCCTACGAGCAGTACTTC
-	TRBJ1-5	TRBV7-2	-	CASSSHLEQPQHF	TGTGCCAGCAGCTCCCATCTAGAGCAGCCCCAGCATTTT
TRBD2	TRBJ2-1	TRBV12-3/TRBV12-4	many	CASSFGGAFPYNEQFF	TGTGCCAGCAGTTTCGGGGGGGCCTTCCCTTACAATGAGCAGTTCTTC
-	TRBJ2-7	TRBV10-3	-	CAISAGLSYEQYF	TGTGCCATCAGTGCCGGGCTCTCCTACGAGCAGTACTTC
-	TRBJ1-1	TRBV10-1	many	CASSETQGKLGNTEAFF	TGCGCCAGCAGTGAGACACAGGGTAAGTTAGGGAACACTGAAGCTTTCTTT
-	TRBJ2-1	TRBV7-9	many	CASSSSRLGNEQFF	TGTGCCAGCAGCTCCTCCAGACTAGGTAATGAGCAGTTCTTC
-	TRBJ1-6	TRBV2	-	CAGRPGLDNSPLHF	TGTGCCGGCAGACCTGGATTAGATAATTCACCCCTCCACTTT
TRBD2	TRBJ2-1	TRBV10-2	few	CASIRDYVNEQFF	TGCGCCAGCATTCGGGACTACGTCAATGAGCAGTTCTTC
-	TRBJ2-7	TRBV2	many	CASTEPFGYEQYF	TGTGCCAGCACTGAGCCTTTCGGTTACGAGCAGTACTTC
TRBD2	TRBJ2-7	TRBV29-1	few	CSVRLAGGPVQYF	TGCAGCGTTCGACTAGCGGGAGGGCCAGTGCAGTACTTC
-	TRBJ2-1	TRBV20-1	few	CSASGQFAYDEQFF	TGCAGTGCTAGCGGACAGTTCGCCTACGATGAGCAGTTCTTC
-	TRBJ1-2	TRBV20-1	many	CSARGPSGNYGYTF	TGCAGTGCTAGAGGACCGTCTGGGAACTATGGCTACACCTTC
-	TRBJ1-3	TRBV7-9	-	CASGLHRDTIYF	TGTGCCAGCGGACTCCACCGGGACACCATATATTTT
-	TRBJ1-5	TRBV9	many	CASSVEAGNQPQHF	TGTGCCAGCAGCGTAGAAGCAGGGAATCAGCCCCAGCATTTT
-	TRBJ1-1	TRBV24-1	-	CATSDSANTEALF	TGTGCCACCAGTGATTCGGCTAACACTGAAGCTCTCTTT
-	TRBJ2-1	TRBV25-1	-	CASSQDPVSSYNEQFF	TGTGCCAGCAGCCAAGATCCCGTCAGCTCCTACAATGAGCAGTTCTTC
-	TRBJ1-6	TRBV7-8	many	CASSLGQRNSPLHF	TGTGCCAGCAGCTTAGGTCAGAGGAATTCACCCCTCCACTTT
TRBD2	TRBJ2-3	TRBV20-1	many	CSASLAGGGTFTDTQYF	TGCAGTGCTAGTTTGGCCGGCGGGGGGACTTTCACAGATACGCAGTATTTT
-	TRBJ2-7	TRBV15	many	CATSGRGTSYEQYF	TGTGCCACCAGCGGCCGAGGCACATCATACGAGCAGTACTTC
TRBD1	TRBJ1-2	TRBV25-1	-	CASSDPGTGGGNNYGYTF	TGTGCCAGCAGTGACCCTGGGACAGGGGGCGGGAATAACTATGGCTACACCTTC
TRBD2	TRBJ2-1	TRBV24-1	-	CATSEPGTSQYEQFF	TGTGCCACCAGTGAGCCGGGGACTAGTCAGTATGAGCAGTTCTTC
-	TRBJ2-7	TRBV5-4	-	CASSLAKGPGIEQYF	TGTGCCAGCAGCTTGGCAAAGGGTCCAGGGATCGAGCAGTACTTC
-	TRBJ2-3	TRBV5-1	-	CASSLSGTHKITDTQYF	TGCGCCAGCAGCTTATCCGGGACTCATAAAATCACAGATACGCAGTATTTT